The 2 T cell receptor beta chains below were found in one sample sequenced in a study of CD8+ T cells in alopecia areata. Treatment in this sample: oral pan-JAK inhibitor, 5-10 mg twice daily. RNA was extracted and reverse transcribed into cDNA as the sequencing template. This table comes from immunoSEQ multiplex PCR, and its TCRdb copy is limited to in-frame clones, with some not included. The sample yields 150,000 to 250,000 clones, 58% seen once. Source: CD4+ T cells sorted from blood, taken at week 24, from a patient treated with tofacitinib. The receptors derive from a human donor with alopecia areata.

J is TRBJ1-5 and V is TRBV10-3; D uncertain. In germline, CDR1 is ENHRY, CDR2 SYGVKD. V gave up 8 bases and J gave up 3 bases, with 8 bases separating them. This CDR3 has 12 amino acids. CDR3: CAIGSSNQPQHF. The CDR3 region has the DNA TGTGCCATCGGCAGCTCCAATCAGCCCCAGCATTTT.

The table lists this clone with a count of one. The rearrangement joins TRBV4-3 to TRBJ1-5; 9 positions agree with TRBD1. Germline assignment: CDR1 LGHNA and CDR2 YSLEER. This CDR3 spans 13 amino acids. Germline trimming cut 4 bases from V and 7 bases from J; bases unmatched to any gene: 2. The DNA for the CDR3 is TGCGCCAGCAGCCTGGACAGGGGACAGCCCCAGCATTTT. This sequence encodes CASSLDRGQPQHF.